This T cell receptor beta chain was identified in a study of T cells and copy number aberrations in small-cell lung cancer. Study-wide findings and caveats: The study's sample size was small, so findings need validation. Tumors showed lower T-cell density, richness and clonality than adjacent lung, though density did not differ significantly.

Details on this clone: The antigen is undetermined.

V lost 0 bases and J 2 bases, leaving 10 bases between the germline ends. This CDR3 is 15 amino acids long. CDR1 and CDR2 (germline): LGHNA, YNFKEQ. Patients with resected limited-stage small-cell lung cancer, operated 2008 to 2020. Assay: immunoSEQ multiplex PCR; the TCRdb copy retains only in-frame clones and omits some. The sample lists about 3,100 clones, about nine tenths occurring once. The sequenced sample was normal tissue next to the tumor. This chain joins TRBV4-2 and TRBJ2-5; D possibly matches TRBD1 or TRBD2 (7 bases each). The TCR originated in a man over 45 with small cell lung cancer. The CDR3 reads CASSQDRGGQETQYF. CDR3 bases: TGTGCCAGCAGCCAAGACAGGGGGGGGCAAGAGACCCAGTACTTC.